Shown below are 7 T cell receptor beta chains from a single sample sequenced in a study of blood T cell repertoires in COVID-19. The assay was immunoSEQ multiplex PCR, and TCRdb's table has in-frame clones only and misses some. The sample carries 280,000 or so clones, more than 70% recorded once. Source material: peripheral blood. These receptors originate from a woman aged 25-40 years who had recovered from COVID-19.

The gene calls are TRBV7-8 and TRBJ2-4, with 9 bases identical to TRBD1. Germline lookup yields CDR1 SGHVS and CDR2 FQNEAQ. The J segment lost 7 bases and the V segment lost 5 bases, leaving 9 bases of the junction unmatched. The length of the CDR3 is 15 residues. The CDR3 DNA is TGTGCCAGCAGCCAGACAGGGGGGGCCCTTAACATTCAGTACTTC. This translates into CASSQTGGALNIQYF.

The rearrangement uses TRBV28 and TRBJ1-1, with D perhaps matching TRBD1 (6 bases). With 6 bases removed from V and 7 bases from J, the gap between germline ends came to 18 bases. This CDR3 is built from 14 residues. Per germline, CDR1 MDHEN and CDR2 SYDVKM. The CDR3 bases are TGTGCCAGCAGCCCCGGCACAGGGAGAATTGAAGCTTTCTTT. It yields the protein CASSPGTGRIEAFF. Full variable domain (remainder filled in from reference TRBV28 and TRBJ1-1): DVKVTQSSRYLVKRTGEKVFLECVQDMDHENMFWYRQDPGLGLRLIYFSYDVKMKEKGDIPEGYSVSREKKERFSLILESASTNQTSMYLCASSPGTGRIEAFFGQGTRLTVV.

Here the CDR3 DNA reads TGTGCCAGCAGTTACTCAGGACAGGACTATGGCTACACCTTC. The encoded protein is CASSYSGQDYGYTF. The chain couples TRBV6-5 to TRBJ1-2, with 7 nucleotides matching TRBD1. The CDR3 sequence is 14 residues long. CDR1 and CDR2 (germline): MNHEY, SVGAGI. The junction had 1 base not matched to a gene; V was cut back by 0 bases and J by 3 bases.

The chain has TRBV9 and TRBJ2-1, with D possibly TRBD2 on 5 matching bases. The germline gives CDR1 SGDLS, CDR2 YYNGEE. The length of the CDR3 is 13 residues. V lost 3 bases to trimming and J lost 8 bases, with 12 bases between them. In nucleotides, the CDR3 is TGTGCCAGCAGCGCCGAGGGATTACATGAGCAGTTCTTC. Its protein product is CASSAEGLHEQFF.

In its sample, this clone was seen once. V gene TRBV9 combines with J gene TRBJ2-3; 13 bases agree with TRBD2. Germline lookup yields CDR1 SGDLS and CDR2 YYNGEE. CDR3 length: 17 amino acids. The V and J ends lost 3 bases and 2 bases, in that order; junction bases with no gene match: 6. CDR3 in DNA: TGTGCCAGCAGCGCCGGGACTAGCGGGACGAACACAGATACGCAGTATTTT. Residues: CASSAGTSGTNTDTQYF.

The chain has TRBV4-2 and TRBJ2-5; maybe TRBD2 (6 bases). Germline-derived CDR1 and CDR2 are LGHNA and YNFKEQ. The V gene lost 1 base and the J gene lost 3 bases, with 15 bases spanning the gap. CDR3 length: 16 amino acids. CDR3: CASSQGNGAGKETQYF. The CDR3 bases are TGTGCCAGCAGCCAAGGTAACGGGGCGGGGAAAGAGACCCAGTACTTC.

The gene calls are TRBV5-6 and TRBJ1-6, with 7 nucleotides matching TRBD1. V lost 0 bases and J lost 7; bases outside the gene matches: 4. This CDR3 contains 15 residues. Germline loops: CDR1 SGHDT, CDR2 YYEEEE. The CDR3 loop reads CASSLVRGINSPLHF. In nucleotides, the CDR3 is TGTGCCAGCAGCTTGGTCAGGGGGATCAATTCACCCCTCCACTTT.